This T cell receptor beta chain appears in the sequencing data of a study of CD8 T cells in ankylosing spondylitis. The authors made TCR beta libraries by quantitative 5'-RACE with molecular barcodes. TCRdb independently ran MiXCR on the 5' RACE reads; one entry per CDR3 protein. The sample contains about 90,000 distinct CDR3 sequences, 27% of which appear only once. Study results and caveats: Researchers reportedly found disease-linked clones significantly enriched in matched ankylosing spondylitis synovial fluid. Typical of ankylosing spondylitis blood, it appeared, was a TCR beta motif of 7 or 8 highly homologous variants. Reports of some motif variants in reactive arthritis synovial fluid and blood predate this one.

Germline-derived CDR1 and CDR2 are SGDLS and YYNGEE. V shed 3 bases, J shed 4 bases, and the junction held 5 bases outside the gene matches. CDR3 length equals 15 residues. This clonotype was seen a handful of times. The antigen remains unidentified. Sequencing was performed on blood, either unsorted or a sorted T cell fraction (not recorded which). The sequence was collected from a male donor with ankylosing spondylitis or in good health (not recorded which). The chain employs TRBV9 and TRBJ2-7; 12 bases match TRBD1. The CDR3 spells CASSDRDRGPYEQYF. DNA for the CDR3: TGTGCCAGCAGCGACCGGGACAGGGGGCCTTACGAGCAGTACTTC.